This is a list of T cell receptor beta chains from one sample in a study of molecular identifiers for immune sequencing clone quantification. MiXCR was run by TCRdb on the PCR reads, yielding one entry per CDR3 protein. This sample has roughly 300,000 distinct CDR3 sequences, with 24% found just once. Sequencing was carried out using naive CD8+ T cells from blood, with Jurkat cell RNA spiked in. These receptors were obtained from a human donor in good health. Some libraries in this study had Jurkat cell RNA spiked in. The CDR3 runs from the conserved cysteine through the conserved F or W. Fields, in order: V gene, J gene, CDR3 length, D gene, clone size, CDR3 DNA, CDR3 protein. A D gene is named only where the DNA matches it firmly. Size is stated for part of the rows, as once, few or many counts, or as a class when the clone is expanded.

V: TRBV30; J: TRBJ2-7; length: 14; D: .; size: few; DNA: TGTGCCTGGGGGAGTGAAGTTAGCTCCTACGAGCAGTACTTC; CDR3: CAWGSEVSSYEQYF
V: TRBV6-5; J: TRBJ1-1; length: 13; D: TRBD1; size: .; DNA: TGTGCCAGCCGACAGGGGGTAAACACTGAAGCTTTCTTT; CDR3: CASRQGVNTEAFF
V: TRBV4-1; J: TRBJ2-5; length: 16; D: .; size: .; DNA: TGCGCCAGCAGCCAAGAAGGGACGGAGCGGTTTGAGACCCAGTACTTC; CDR3: CASSQEGTERFETQYF
V: TRBV27; J: TRBJ1-2; length: 13; D: TRBD1; size: .; DNA: TGTGCCAGCAGTCTACGGACAGGGGCTGGCTACACCTTC; CDR3: CASSLRTGAGYTF
V: TRBV5-8; J: TRBJ1-5; length: 17; D: TRBD1; size: many; DNA: TGTGCCAGCAGCCCAAGCGGGACAGCATATAGCAATCAGCCCCAGCATTTT; CDR3: CASSPSGTAYSNQPQHF
V: TRBV7-9; J: TRBJ1-4; length: 14; D: .; size: many; DNA: TGTGCCAGCAGCGCTCCCAACCCTACTGAAAAACTGTTTTTT; CDR3: CASSAPNPTEKLFF
V: TRBV5-1; J: TRBJ2-3; length: 13; D: .; size: few; DNA: TGCGCCAGCAGCGTAAAGATGGCGGATACGCAGTATTTT; CDR3: CASSVKMADTQYF
V: TRBV7-9; J: TRBJ2-7; length: 15; D: .; size: few; DNA: TGTGCCAGCAGCTTAGCCGGCACTAGCTCCTACGAGCAGTACTTC; CDR3: CASSLAGTSSYEQYF
V: TRBV20-1; J: TRBJ1-1; length: 15; D: TRBD1; size: .; DNA: TGCAGTGCTAGAGATCTGACAGGGTGGGCCACTGAAGCTTTCTTT; CDR3: CSARDLTGWATEAFF
V: TRBV7-9; J: TRBJ1-2; length: 12; D: .; size: .; DNA: TGTGCCAGCAGATCCAATAACTATGGCTACACCTTC; CDR3: CASRSNNYGYTF
V: TRBV7-9; J: TRBJ2-7; length: 15; D: .; size: few; DNA: TGTGCCAGCAGCTTAGCGTACAATAACCACTACGAGCAGTACTTC; CDR3: CASSLAYNNHYEQYF
V: TRBV7-6; J: TRBJ2-1; length: 13; D: .; size: few; DNA: TGTGCCAGCAGCTTCGGAGATAACAATGAGCAGTTCTTC; CDR3: CASSFGDNNEQFF
V: TRBV14; J: TRBJ2-3; length: 12; D: TRBD1; size: many; DNA: TGTGCCAGCAGCCCAGGGGGCGCTACGCAGTATTTT; CDR3: CASSPGGATQYF
V: TRBV28; J: TRBJ1-5; length: 14; D: .; size: many; DNA: TGTGCCAGCAGTTCCGGGGGGAATGATCAGCCCCAGCATTTT; CDR3: CASSSGGNDQPQHF
V: TRBV12-3/TRBV12-4; J: TRBJ2-3; length: 14; D: .; size: few; DNA: TGTGCCAGCAGCGGAGGGGAGGACACAGATACGCAGTATTTT; CDR3: CASSGGEDTDTQYF
V: TRBV13; J: TRBJ2-5; length: 16; D: .; size: few; DNA: TGTGCCAGCAGCTTAGTTCTTGTGGGCCGGGAAGAGACCCAGTACTTC; CDR3: CASSLVLVGREETQYF
V: TRBV29-1; J: TRBJ2-7; length: 15; D: .; size: many; DNA: TGCAGCGTTGAAACGGAGGAGCGCCCGCCTGGCGAGCAGTACTTC; CDR3: CSVETEERPPGEQYF
V: TRBV7-9; J: TRBJ2-5; length: 14; D: .; size: many; DNA: TGTGCCAGCAGCTTAATTTCGGACCAAGAGACCCAGTACTTC; CDR3: CASSLISDQETQYF
V: TRBV11-2; J: TRBJ2-6; length: 16; D: .; size: .; DNA: TGTGCCAGCGGGCCTATTCTAGCTTCCGGGGCCAACGTCCTGACTTTC; CDR3: CASGPILASGANVLTF
V: TRBV30; J: TRBJ2-7; length: 13; D: .; size: many; DNA: TGTGCCTGGAGTGTACTCTTAGTGGCTGAGCAGTACTTC; CDR3: CAWSVLLVAEQYF
V: TRBV6-2/TRBV6-3; J: TRBJ2-3; length: 12; D: .; size: .; DNA: TGTGCCAGCGTAGGGGTAACAGATACGCAGTATTTT; CDR3: CASVGVTDTQYF